The T cell receptor beta chain under discussion was sequenced for a study of human T cells and chemical hapten exposure. Germline V gene data show CDR1 as SGHRS and CDR2 as YFSETQ. CDR3 length: 14 residues. The J segment lost 7 bases and the V segment lost 2 bases, leaving 1 base of the junction unmatched. Using its own MiXCR run on the RACE reads, TCRdb lists one record per CDR3 protein. Of about 80,000 distinct CDR3 sequences in the sample, around 15% were seen once. Time point in this sample: pre-sensitization, week 0. Treatment meaning: therapeutic diphenylcyclopropenone sensitization with weekly scalp DPC.

This sequence originates from a woman in her fifties or sixties with alopecia areata. Some clones in this sample may be carry-over from other donors' samples. Sequences were derived from whole blood, sampled in connection with sensitization to the hapten diphenylcyclopropenone (DPC). The chain joins TRBV5-1 to TRBJ2-7; TRBD2 matches at 15 bases. Written as DNA, the CDR3 is TGCGCCAGCAGCTTTGGGACTAGCGGGAGGGAGCAGTACTTC. Its translation: CASSFGTSGREQYF.